This is a list of T cell receptor beta chains from one sample in a study of blood T cell repertoires in COVID-19. The protocol was immunoSEQ multiplex PCR, while the TCRdb copy is restricted to in-frame clones and leaves out a portion. There are around 23,000 clones in the sample; 55% to 85% occur only once, and 43% lies in the top ten. Material: peripheral blood. Receptors were obtained from a woman over 75 with acute or convalescent COVID-19. Each CDR3 is given with its conserved first and last residue. D genes are given only for firm matches. Rows may omit the clone size; those that give it use once, few, many or a size class.

clone_size,d_call,v_call,j_call,cdr3_aa,cdr3_nt
NA,TRBD1,TRBV5-1,TRBJ1-6,CASSAFGTGERGLHF,TGCGCCAGCAGCGCCTTTGGGACAGGGGAGAGGGGCCTCCACTTT
NA,TRBD2,TRBV6-1,TRBJ2-3,CASSEDPLTGGPRGDTQYF,TGTGCCAGCAGTGAGGACCCTTTAACGGGAGGGCCAAGGGGAGATACGCAGTATTTT
many,TRBD1,TRBV7-3,TRBJ2-3,CASSLGHRGPDTQYF,TGTGCCAGCAGCTTAGGACATAGGGGGCCAGATACGCAGTATTTT
NA,NA,TRBV13,TRBJ1-1,CASSLGRGSNLNTEAFF,TGTGCCAGCAGCTTAGGCAGAGGTTCCAACTTGAACACTGAAGCTTTCTTT
NA,TRBD1,TRBV29-1,TRBJ1-1,CSVGDRVYEAFF,TGCAGCGTTGGTGACAGGGTTTATGAAGCTTTCTTT
NA,TRBD1,TRBV6-5,TRBJ2-4,CATRRDRQNIQYF,TGTGCCACCAGAAGGGACAGGCAAAACATTCAGTACTTC
NA,NA,TRBV4-3,TRBJ2-1,CASSPMPQDNEQFF,TGCGCCAGCAGCCCCATGCCCCAGGACAATGAGCAGTTCTTC
NA,NA,TRBV11-2,TRBJ2-3,CASSSIEGRRPSTDTQYF,TGTGCCAGCAGCTCCATCGAGGGAAGGAGACCCAGCACAGATACGCAGTATTTT
NA,TRBD1,TRBV7-2,TRBJ1-6,CASSSSLTGLKSPLHF,TGTGCCAGCAGCTCCTCACTGACAGGGTTGAAATCACCCCTCCACTTT
NA,NA,TRBV19,TRBJ2-5,CASSAPLEGSETQYF,TGTGCCAGTAGTGCGCCGTTGGAGGGTAGCGAGACCCAGTACTTC
NA,TRBD2,TRBV5-1,TRBJ2-1,CASSFALAGEAEQFF,TGCGCCAGCAGCTTCGCACTAGCGGGGGAAGCTGAGCAGTTCTTC
NA,NA,TRBV6-5,TRBJ1-2,CATLSTARGGGYTF,TGTGCCACCTTATCCACGGCAAGGGGTGGAGGCTACACCTTC
NA,TRBD2,TRBV11-3,TRBJ2-1,CASSPRPASGEDEQFF,TGTGCCAGCAGTCCCCGTCCGGCTAGCGGGGAAGATGAGCAGTTCTTC
NA,NA,TRBV15,TRBJ1-1,CATSRDRTPNTEAFF,TGTGCCACCAGCAGAGATCGGACACCGAACACTGAAGCTTTCTTT
once,TRBD2,TRBV5-1,TRBJ2-7,CASSPTSGFSSYEQYF,TGCGCCAGCAGCCCGACTAGCGGATTTAGCTCCTACGAGCAGTACTTC
NA,TRBD1,TRBV5-6,TRBJ2-1,CASSLGRGLYNEQFF,TGTGCCAGCAGCTTGGGCAGGGGGCTTTACAATGAGCAGTTCTTC
NA,NA,TRBV4-2,TRBJ2-7,CASSPSRRGEQYF,TGTGCCAGCAGCCCCAGTCGAAGGGGCGAGCAGTACTTC
NA,TRBD1,TRBV7-2,TRBJ2-3,CASSTGTVEDTQYF,TGTGCCAGCAGCACCGGGACAGTAGAAGATACGCAGTATTTT
few,TRBD2,TRBV3-1/TRBV3-2,TRBJ2-3,CASSQDRGGESTDTQYF,TGTGCCAGCAGCCAAGATCGGGGGGGAGAGAGCACAGATACGCAGTATTTT
NA,NA,TRBV7-2,TRBJ2-7,CASSRTGTLYGGYEQYF,TGTGCCAGCAGCCGTACCGGGACACTCTATGGGGGTTACGAGCAGTACTTC
NA,NA,TRBV2,TRBJ1-1,CASSELRGNEAFF,TGTGCCAGCAGTGAGCTTCGGGGGAATGAAGCTTTCTTT
NA,NA,TRBV11-3,TRBJ1-3,CASSSGGLSGNTIYF,TGTGCCAGCAGCTCCGGGGGACTTTCAGGAAACACCATATATTTT
NA,NA,TRBV6-5,TRBJ2-5,CASSYSRIALEETQYF,TGTGCCAGCAGTTACTCGAGGATAGCACTAGAAGAGACCCAGTACTTC
NA,NA,TRBV11-3,TRBJ2-2,CASSARGAPGELFF,TGTGCCAGCAGCGCCCGTGGGGCCCCCGGGGAGCTGTTTTTT
NA,TRBD2,TRBV27,TRBJ2-1,CASKRLAPYNEQFF,TGTGCCAGCAAAAGACTAGCGCCGTACAATGAGCAGTTCTTC
NA,TRBD2,TRBV24-1,TRBJ2-2,CATSEDGLDPLLFF,TGTGCCACCAGTGAGGACGGACTAGACCCTTTACTGTTTTTT
NA,TRBD2,TRBV18,TRBJ2-1,CASSGIAGVDYNEQFF,TGTGCCAGCTCCGGAATAGCGGGAGTAGATTACAATGAGCAGTTCTTC
few,TRBD2,TRBV9,TRBJ2-3,CASSVTSGSFTDTQYF,TGTGCCAGCAGCGTAACTAGCGGGAGTTTCACAGATACGCAGTATTTT
NA,TRBD1,TRBV10-3,TRBJ1-2,CAISRDRADGYTF,TGTGCCATTTCACGGGACAGGGCTGATGGCTACACCTTC
once,TRBD2,TRBV24-1,TRBJ2-3,CATSDLLGLATDTQYF,TGTGCCACCAGTGATTTGCTTGGACTAGCCACAGATACGCAGTATTTT
once,TRBD1,TRBV29-1,TRBJ2-2,CSVATAGDRVFTGELFF,TGCAGCGTCGCCACCGCCGGGGACAGGGTTTTCACCGGGGAGCTGTTTTTT
NA,NA,TRBV12-5,TRBJ1-6,CASGPPNPGDSPLHF,TGTGCTAGTGGTCCCCCCAACCCGGGGGATTCACCCCTCCACTTT
NA,NA,TRBV6-5,TRBJ1-2,CATLSGRGHGYIF,TGTGCCACCTTATCAGGCAGGGGCCATGGCTACATCTTC
NA,TRBD1,TRBV18,TRBJ1-6,CASSPIHPTGDSYNSPLHF,TGTGCCAGCTCACCGATTCATCCAACAGGGGACTCCTATAATTCACCCCTCCACTTT
NA,TRBD2,TRBV6-1,TRBJ2-1,CASSEVAGGPSEQFF,TGTGCCAGCAGTGAAGTAGCGGGGGGGCCTAGTGAGCAGTTCTTC
few,TRBD2,TRBV9,TRBJ2-7,CASSVSSGSLEQYF,TGTGCCAGCAGCGTAAGTAGCGGGTCTCTCGAGCAGTACTTC
NA,NA,TRBV2,TRBJ2-2,CASSYTGELFF,TGTGCCAGCAGCTACACCGGGGAGCTGTTTTTT
NA,NA,TRBV4-2,TRBJ2-7,CASSQGPQSEQYF,TGTGCCAGCAGTCAGGGTCCCCAAAGCGAGCAGTACTTC
NA,TRBD2,TRBV7-9,TRBJ2-7,CASSLHLGLAGGGEQYF,TGTGCCAGCAGCTTGCATCTGGGGCTAGCGGGAGGTGGAGAGCAGTACTTC
few,TRBD2,TRBV30,TRBJ2-5,CAWSAGLAGGKETQYF,TGTGCCTGGAGTGCTGGACTAGCGGGGGGAAAAGAGACCCAGTACTTC
few,NA,TRBV11-2,TRBJ1-1,CASSLTGNTEAFF,TGTGCCAGCAGCTTAACAGGGAACACTGAAGCTTTCTTT
NA,NA,TRBV6-2/TRBV6-3,TRBJ1-2,CASSQGNYGYTF,TGTGCCAGCAGTCAGGGTAACTATGGCTACACCTTC
NA,TRBD2,TRBV7-7,TRBJ2-1,CASSPGLAENNEQFF,TGTGCTAGCAGCCCCGGACTAGCGGAGAACAATGAGCAGTTCTTC
few,TRBD1,TRBV10-3,TRBJ2-1,CAISEWRTGGEYEQFF,TGTGCCATCAGTGAGTGGAGGACAGGGGGAGAATATGAGCAGTTCTTC
NA,TRBD1,TRBV7-9,TRBJ2-7,CASSETGNEQYF,TGTGCCAGCAGCGAGACAGGGAACGAGCAGTACTTC
few,NA,TRBV19,TRBJ1-6,CASSISGEQGSIPLHF,TGTGCCAGTAGTATATCCGGGGAGCAGGGGAGCATTCCCCTCCACTTT
few,NA,TRBV18,TRBJ1-2,CASSGNRDTYGYTF,TGTGCCAGCTCAGGAAACCGGGACACATATGGCTACACCTTC
NA,TRBD2,TRBV7-6,TRBJ2-1,CASSLEGSGLNEQFF,TGTGCCAGCAGCTTAGAAGGTAGCGGGCTAAATGAGCAGTTCTTC
NA,NA,TRBV18,TRBJ1-3,CASSRQGPGNTIYF,TGTGCCAGCTCACGTCAGGGGCCTGGAAACACCATATATTTT
once,NA,TRBV6-1,TRBJ1-5,CASSEAGHNQPQHF,TGTGCCAGCAGTGAAGCGGGACACAATCAGCCCCAGCATTTT
NA,NA,TRBV7-9,TRBJ1-4,CASSWGSGVVTKLFF,TGTGCCAGCAGCTGGGGATCGGGGGTCGTCACAAAACTGTTTTTT